The 29 T cell receptor beta chains reported below all come from one sample, sequenced in a study of blood T cell repertoires in COVID-19. Assay: immunoSEQ multiplex PCR; the TCRdb copy retains only in-frame clones and omits some. The repertoire has about 220,000 clones, approximately 85% of them found once; the top ten carry under 2.5%. Sequenced: peripheral blood. All receptors derive from a woman aged 70-85 years with COVID-19, enrolled during active disease.

The V gene is TRBV5-1, the J gene TRBJ1-2; no clear D. Germline V gene data show CDR1 as SGHRS and CDR2 as YFSETQ. V was shortened by 4 bases and J by 3 bases, with 16 bases between the two germline ends. This CDR3 region has 15 residues. The CDR3: CASSVAPYSDYGYTF. Written as DNA, the CDR3 is TGCGCCAGCAGCGTTGCCCCGTATAGTGACTATGGCTACACCTTC.

The CDR3 region has the DNA TGTGCCAGCAGCTTAGTTGGACAGGGTGCTGATAATTCACCCCTCCACTTT. It specifies CASSLVGQGADNSPLHF. The chain is built from TRBV7-2 and TRBJ1-6; 8 bases align to TRBD1. Unmatched junction bases numbered 7, after V lost 1 base and J lost 5 bases. Per the germline V gene, CDR1 is SGHTA and CDR2 is FQGNSA. The CDR3 sequence is 17 residues long. Supplemented by reference TRBV7-2 and TRBJ1-6, the full variable domain reads GAGVSQSPSNKVTEKGKDVELRCDPISGHTALYWYRQSLGQGLEFLIYFQGNSAPDKSGLPSDRFSAERTGGSVSTLTIQRTQQEDSAVYLCASSLVGQGADNSPLHFGNGTRLTVT.

The chain has TRBV15 and TRBJ2-7, with 13 nucleotides matching TRBD2. The ends lost 4 bases at V and 4 bases at J; junction bases unmatched: 4. CDR1 is LNHNV, CDR2 YYDKDF, per germline (reference sequence). The CDR3 is made up of 15 amino acids. The DNA of the CDR3 is TGTGCCACCAGCATCCGGACTAGCGGGAGATACGAGCAGTACTTC. Amino acids: CATSIRTSGRYEQYF.

The chain uses TRBV7-3 and TRBJ2-2, with D hard to call. The CDR3 sequence is 14 residues long. Trimming removed 2 bases at V and 4 bases at J, with 8 bases between. Germline V gene lookup returns CDR1 SGHTA and CDR2 FQGTGA. Here the CDR3 DNA reads TGTGCCAGCAGCTTAGGGCAGACCACCGGGGAGCTGTTTTTT. This translates into CASSLGQTTGELFF.

This chain links TRBV5-6 with TRBJ1-2; 10 nucleotides align to TRBD1. The trim removed 4 bases at V and 4 bases at J, leaving 10 bases unmatched. The germline V gene has CDR1 SGHDT and CDR2 YYEEEE. The CDR3 totals 16 residues. Written as DNA, the CDR3 is TGTGCCAGCAGCCCCAAAGACAGGGGGCTTAGCTATGGCTACACCTTC. Its protein product is CASSPKDRGLSYGYTF.

The CDR3 nucleotides read TGTGCCAGCAGCAAATTAAGGACAGGGGAGAATGGCTACACCTTC. This codes for CASSKLRTGENGYTF. The chain joins TRBV21-1 to TRBJ1-2; the table's D call TRBD1 went unverified against the DNA. TRBV21-1 is termed a pseudogene. CDR3 length: 15 residues.

The chain combines TRBV20-1 with TRBJ2-7, with D perhaps TRBD2 (5 bases). Trimming stripped 3 bases from V and 2 bases from J, with 11 bases between. Germline V gives CDR1 DFQATT, CDR2 SNEGSKA (reference sequence). CDR3 length: 13 amino acids. The CDR3 DNA reads as TGCAGTGCTAGTGACTACCGAGCCTACGAGCAGTACTTC. It encodes CSASDYRAYEQYF.

In its sample, this clone was seen many times. V usage is TRBV11-2 and J usage is TRBJ2-5; tentative D call: TRBD1 (6 bases). Between the trimmed V and J ends, which lost 5 bases and 3 bases, there was a span of 10 bases. From germline, CDR1 is SGHAT and CDR2 FQNNGV. The CDR3 consists of 13 residues. Here the CDR3 reads CASSNRVEETQYF. CDR3 coding DNA: TGTGCCAGCAGCAACAGGGTAGAAGAGACCCAGTACTTC.

The chain couples TRBV10-3 to TRBJ1-1, with 7 bases matching TRBD1. Germline V CDR1 and CDR2: ENHRY, SYGVKD. This CDR3 comprises 14 residues. The V segment lost 3 bases and the J segment 8 bases; nucleotides outside the gene matches: 9. CDR3 protein: CAISEGDSWGEAFF. The CDR3 DNA reads TGTGCCATCAGTGAAGGGGACAGCTGGGGAGAAGCTTTCTTT.

The chain couples TRBV3-1 (or the pseudogene TRBV3-2) to TRBJ2-7; D is possibly TRBD1 (5 bases). V lost 6 bases, J lost 0 bases, and 18 bases lay in between. The CDR3 consists of 16 residues. Per germline, CDR1 LGHDT and CDR2 YNNKEL (reference sequence). The CDR3 region has the DNA TGTGCCAGCAGACCGACAGCAGCTTCAAACTCCTACGAGCAGTACTTC. As protein: CASRPTAASNSYEQYF.

This sequence joins TRBV5-1 and TRBJ1-3; no clear D gene. Germline V gives CDR1 SGHRS, CDR2 YFSETQ. CDR3 length equals 12 residues. V lost 3 bases, J lost 4 bases, and 5 bases lay in between. The CDR3 protein is CASSSQGNTIYF. DNA for the CDR3: TGCGCCAGCAGCTCGCAGGGAAACACCATATATTTT.

The chain combines TRBV20-1 with TRBJ2-5; D is uncertain. Between the trimmed V and J ends, which lost 3 bases and 3 bases, there was a span of 11 bases. Germline CDR1 DFQATT, CDR2 SNEGSKA (reference sequence). The CDR3 spans 13 residues. CDR3 DNA sequence: TGCAGTGCTAGTTGGCAGCGAGAAGAGACCCAGTACTTC. As protein: CSASWQREETQYF.

The CDR3 here is CASSATRLADLYEQYF. CDR3 in DNA: TGTGCCAGCAGCGCCACGCGACTAGCGGACCTCTACGAGCAGTACTTC. V gene TRBV9 combines with J gene TRBJ2-7; 9 bases are a match to TRBD2. Germline values: CDR1 SGDLS, CDR2 YYNGEE. V was pared by 3 bases and J by 3 bases, with 10 bases of the junction left unmatched. CDR3 length: 16 residues.

The chain combines TRBV7-2 with TRBJ1-6, with D possibly being TRBD1 (6 bases). Trimming removed 5 bases from V and 10 bases from J, with 15 bases in between. This CDR3 region has 14 residues. In germline, CDR1 is SGHTA, CDR2 FQGNSA. The CDR3 DNA sequence: TGTGCCAGCAGCCCCCTGACAGGCGGATCACCCCTCCACTTT. Residues: CASSPLTGGSPLHF.

The CDR3 loop is CAISGQGSNQPQHF. CDR3 DNA: TGTGCCATCAGCGGACAGGGGAGCAATCAGCCCCAGCATTTT. This chain links TRBV10-3 with TRBJ1-5; 9 nucleotides align to TRBD1. Germline V CDR1 and CDR2: ENHRY, SYGVKD. V dropped 6 bases and J dropped 1; count of bases not matched to a gene: 1. The CDR3 is 14 amino acids.

The genes are TRBV5-6 and TRBJ1-2, with 7 bases lining up with TRBD1. Germline-derived CDR1 and CDR2 are SGHDT and YYEEEE. The V gene end was trimmed by 5 bases and the J gene end by 6 bases; junction bases not matched to a gene: 19. The CDR3 runs 17 residues. The CDR3 DNA reads as TGTGCCAGCAGTCCTAGGCCAACAGGGGTTGTACTCAATGGCTACACCTTC. This translates into CASSPRPTGVVLNGYTF.

The chain is built from TRBV7-2 and TRBJ2-7, with D perhaps TRBD1 (5 bases). CDR3 size: 14 residues. Trimming removed 4 bases from V and 3 bases from J, with 13 bases in between. Germline assignment: CDR1 SGHTA and CDR2 FQGNSA. This CDR3 is CASSSPGPGYEQYF. The CDR3 DNA is TGTGCCAGCAGCTCGCCAGGGCCCGGCTACGAGCAGTACTTC.

The chain employs TRBV5-1 and TRBJ2-5; a possible D gene is TRBD1 (6 bases). Trimming removed 0 bases at V and 2 bases at J, with 11 bases between. The CDR3 has 15 amino acids. Germline values: CDR1 SGHRS, CDR2 YFSETQ. The CDR3 loop reads CASSLEVGTQETQYF. DNA of the CDR3: TGCGCCAGCAGCTTGGAGGTAGGGACACAAGAGACCCAGTACTTC.

This chain joins TRBV6-5 and TRBJ1-2; D not certain. CDR1 is MNHEY and CDR2 is SVGAGI in the germline V gene. This CDR3 has 14 amino acids. V lost 6 bases, J lost 3 bases, and 14 bases lay in between. CDR3 bases: TGTGCCAGCAGCCGACTACCAGTTGACTATGGCTACACCTTC. Amino acids: CASSRLPVDYGYTF.

In DNA form, the CDR3 reads TGTGCCAGTAGTATAGGACAGGCCGGGGTGGAGACCCAGTACTTC. It yields the protein CASSIGQAGVETQYF. This sequence joins TRBV19 and TRBJ2-5; D perhaps matches TRBD1 (6 bases). Trimming took off 1 base at V and 5 bases at J, with 14 bases between the two ends. There are 15 residues in the CDR3. Germline V gene sequence: CDR1 LNHDA, CDR2 SQIVND (reference sequence).

The chain links TRBV6-5 to TRBJ2-5; perhaps TRBD2 as D (5 bases). The CDR3 consists of 11 residues. Trimming shortened V by 4 bases and J by 7 bases, and 7 bases separated the two germline ends. Per the germline V gene, CDR1 is MNHEY and CDR2 is SVGAGI. The DNA for the CDR3 is TGTGCCAGCAGTTCGGCGGGGACCCAGTACTTC. Translation: CASSSAGTQYF.

The chain joins TRBV7-2 to TRBJ2-5; D unclear. Trimming stripped 1 base from V and 0 bases from J, with 6 bases between. CDR1 SGHTA and CDR2 FQGNSA come from the germline V gene. The CDR3 consists of 14 residues. CDR3 sequence reads: CASSLGPYQETQYF. For the CDR3, the DNA is TGTGCCAGCAGCTTAGGGCCGTACCAAGAGACCCAGTACTTC. The whole variable domain, filled in from reference TRBV7-2 and TRBJ2-5, reads GAGVSQSPSNKVTEKGKDVELRCDPISGHTALYWYRQSLGQGLEFLIYFQGNSAPDKSGLPSDRFSAERTGGSVSTLTIQRTQQEDSAVYLCASSLGPYQETQYFGPGTRLLVL.

The chain is built from TRBV4-1 and TRBJ1-1, with D hard to call. The CDR3 consists of 16 residues. V lost 1 base and J 5 bases, leaving 17 bases between the germline ends. Germline CDR1 reads MGHRA; CDR2 reads YSYEKL. DNA for the CDR3: TGCGCCAGCAGCCAAGTGAGGGCAGAGGTTTGGACTGAAGCTTTCTTT. It translates to CASSQVRAEVWTEAFF.

The V call is TRBV5-4, the J call TRBJ2-7; a weak D match, TRBD2 (6 bases). This CDR3 region has 13 residues. V shed 7 bases and J shed 6 bases, with 17 bases lying between them. Per germline, CDR1 SGHNT and CDR2 YYREEE (reference sequence). Here the CDR3 reads CASLPGSGLEQYF. In nucleotides, the CDR3 is TGTGCCAGCCTCCCCGGGAGCGGACTCGAGCAGTACTTC.

The rearrangement joins TRBV9 to TRBJ1-3, with D maybe TRBD1 (6 bases). Germline V lookup: CDR1 SGDLS, CDR2 YYNGEE. The CDR3 is 17 residues long. Trimming left V 0 bases short and J 0 bases short, with 13 bases between. The CDR3 DNA is TGTGCCAGCAGCGTAGTAGGACAGACCCTCTCTGGAAACACCATATATTTT. It translates to CASSVVGQTLSGNTIYF.

This chain connects TRBV4-3 to TRBJ2-3; D unclear. V was clipped by 3 bases and J by 4 bases, with 23 bases between them. The CDR3 is 18 residues long. From germline, CDR1 is LGHNA and CDR2 YSLEER. The CDR3 nucleotides read TGCGCCAGCAGCCACCCCGGCAGACCTTATAATGAGGCAGATACGCAGTATTTT. This sequence encodes CASSHPGRPYNEADTQYF.

This chain connects TRBV27 to TRBJ2-1; 10 bases are shared with TRBD1. V trimming: 4 bases; J trimming: 15 bases; junction bases outside the gene matches: 15. Germline CDR1 reads MNHEY; CDR2 reads SMNVEV (reference sequence). The CDR3 spans 15 residues. CDR3 protein: CASSSPGQGQVSRFF. The CDR3 DNA sequence: TGTGCCAGCAGTTCACCGGGACAGGGGCAAGTCAGCAGGTTCTTC.

The rearrangement joins TRBV12-5 to TRBJ2-3, with TRBD1 as a possible D gene (5 bases). Trimming removed 5 bases from V and 2 bases from J, with 17 bases in between. Germline CDR1 LGHNT, CDR2 FRNRAP. The CDR3 is 16 amino acids. CDR3 nucleotides: TGTGCTAGTGGTCTCTACAGGTTCGCGGACACAGATACGCAGTATTTT. Protein: CASGLYRFADTDTQYF.

The V call is TRBV6-1, the J call TRBJ1-6; 8 nucleotides agree with TRBD1. Germline V gene lookup returns CDR1 MNHNS and CDR2 SASEGT. The CDR3 is 16 residues long. With 4 bases clipped from V and 7 bases from J, the junction kept 9 bases outside the gene matches. CDR3 amino acids: CASSVTQGARNSPLHF. The CDR3 region has the DNA TGTGCCAGCAGTGTGACCCAGGGGGCTAGGAATTCACCCCTCCACTTT.